These 10 T cell receptor beta chains were sequenced from one sample in a study of CD8 T cells in Susac syndrome. Roughly 0.45 to 1 ug RNA was reverse transcribed with random hexamers. One entry per CDR3 protein results from TCRdb running MiXCR on the immunoSEQ multiplex PCR reads. The table has approximately 220,000 distinct CDR3 sequences, about 90% seen once. Sequencing input: CD8+ T cells from PBMCs. Receptors originate from a human donor with multiple sclerosis.

The chain is built from TRBV27 and TRBJ2-7; possibly TRBD1 for D (5 bases). Looked up from germline, CDR1 is MNHEY and CDR2 is SMNVEV (reference sequence). V shed 2 bases and J shed 6 bases, with 14 bases lying between them. The CDR3 sequence is 14 residues long. As DNA, the CDR3 is TGTGCCAGCAGTTTAGTTCCGGTAGGGGCCGAGCAGTACTTC. As protein: CASSLVPVGAEQYF.

The chain uses TRBV10-3 and TRBJ2-3; tentatively, D is TRBD1 or TRBD2 (5 bases each). The length of the CDR3 is 14 residues. V lost 3 bases, J lost 4 bases, and 11 bases lay in between. Germline values: CDR1 ENHRY, CDR2 SYGVKD. The DNA of the CDR3 is TGTGCCATCAGTGAAGAGGGGATTGCAGATACGCAGTATTTT. Translating it yields CAISEEGIADTQYF.

The chain joins TRBV6-5 to TRBJ2-5; D is possibly TRBD1 or TRBD2 (5 bases each). The CDR3 length is 17 residues. Germline values: CDR1 MNHEY, CDR2 SVGAGI. Trimming shortened V by 2 bases and J by 5 bases, and 21 bases separated the two germline ends. DNA for the CDR3: TGTGCCAGCAGTTACGAGGGGTTGCCGTCCCTTGGTGAGACCCAGTACTTC. The encoded protein is CASSYEGLPSLGETQYF.

The rearrangement joins TRBV12-3 or TRBV12-4 to TRBJ2-1; unclear D gene. The CDR3 length is 11 residues. V lost 7 bases and J 7 bases, leaving 8 bases between the germline ends. The CDR3 protein is CASMKSNEQFF. The CDR3 bases are TGTGCCAGCATGAAGTCAAATGAGCAGTTCTTC.

The genes are TRBV19 and TRBJ1-2; possibly TRBD1 for D (5 bases). V lost 5 bases and J 8 bases, leaving 18 bases between the germline ends. The CDR3 sequence is 14 residues long. CDR1 is LNHDA, CDR2 SQIVND, per germline (reference sequence). The CDR3 here is CASSGADGRDGYTF. Here the CDR3 DNA reads TGTGCCAGTAGTGGGGCGGACGGCCGTGACGGCTACACCTTC.

The rearrangement joins TRBV7-9 to TRBJ2-7, with D possibly matching TRBD2 (5 bases). The CDR3 consists of 13 residues. Germline V gene sequence: CDR1 SEHNR, CDR2 FQNEAQ (reference sequence). V lost 6 bases, J lost 3 bases, and 12 bases lay in between. The CDR3 DNA follows: TGTGCCAGCAGTCCCCACGGGGACTACGAGCAGTACTTC. Protein sequence: CASSPHGDYEQYF.

The rearrangement links TRBV9 to TRBJ1-1, with 7 bases aligning to TRBD1. Looked up from germline, CDR1 is SGDLS and CDR2 is YYNGEE. The CDR3 loop spans 16 amino acids. J gave up 3 bases and V 3 bases, and 11 bases lay outside the gene matches. The CDR3 loop reads CASSGQSRGGDTEAFF. DNA for the CDR3: TGTGCCAGCAGCGGACAGTCCAGGGGGGGGGACACTGAAGCTTTCTTT.

This clonotype occurred once. The rearrangement joins TRBV27 to TRBJ2-1; TRBD2 might be the D (6 bases). Trimming shortened V by 2 bases and J by 8 bases, and 10 bases separated the two germline ends. The CDR3 sequence is 13 residues long. Germline assignment: CDR1 MNHEY and CDR2 SMNVEV (reference sequence). The CDR3 loop reads CASSLRDSHEQFF. The CDR3 nucleotides read TGTGCCAGCAGTTTACGGGACTCACATGAGCAGTTCTTC.

The rearrangement links TRBV12-3 or TRBV12-4 to TRBJ2-5, with a tentative D call TRBD1 (5 bases). V dropped 2 bases and J dropped 3 bases, with 13 bases sitting between them. CDR3 length equals 15 residues. CDR3 residues: CASSLFRGEEETQYF. Written as DNA, the CDR3 is TGTGCCAGCAGTTTATTTAGGGGCGAGGAAGAGACCCAGTACTTC.

This sequence joins TRBV25-1 and TRBJ2-1; unclear D gene. V lost 4 bases and J lost 0, with 16 bases in between. Germline loops: CDR1 MGHDK, CDR2 SYGVNS. CDR3 length: 17 residues. The CDR3 here is CASSGTARPGSYNEQFF. The CDR3 nucleotides read TGTGCCAGCAGTGGCACAGCACGCCCGGGCTCCTACAATGAGCAGTTCTTC. Based on the CDR3 plus reference TRBV25-1 and TRBJ2-1, the full variable domain is EADIYQTPRYLVIGTGKKITLECSQTMGHDKMYWYQQDPGMELHLIHYSYGVNSTEKGDLSSESTVSRIRTEHFPLTLESARPSHTSQYLCASSGTARPGSYNEQFFGPGTRLTVL.